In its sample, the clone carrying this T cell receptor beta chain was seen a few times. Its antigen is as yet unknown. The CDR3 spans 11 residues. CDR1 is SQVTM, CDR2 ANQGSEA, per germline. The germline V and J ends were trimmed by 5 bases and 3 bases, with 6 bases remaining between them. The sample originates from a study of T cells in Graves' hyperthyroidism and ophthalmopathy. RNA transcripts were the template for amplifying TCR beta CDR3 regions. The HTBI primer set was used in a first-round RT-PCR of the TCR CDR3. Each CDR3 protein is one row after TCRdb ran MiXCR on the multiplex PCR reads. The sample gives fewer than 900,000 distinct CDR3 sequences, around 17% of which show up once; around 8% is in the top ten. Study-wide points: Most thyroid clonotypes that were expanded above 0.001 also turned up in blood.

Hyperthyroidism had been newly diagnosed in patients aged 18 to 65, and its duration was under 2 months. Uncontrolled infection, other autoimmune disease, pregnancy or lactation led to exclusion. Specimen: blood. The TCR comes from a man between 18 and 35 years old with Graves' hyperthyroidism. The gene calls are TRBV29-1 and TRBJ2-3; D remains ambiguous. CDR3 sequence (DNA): TGCAGCGTTTGGGGAACAGATACGCAGTATTTT. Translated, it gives CSVWGTDTQYF.